The 8 T cell receptor beta chains reported below all come from one sample, sequenced in a study of blood T cells in healthy people across ages. Then a second PCR, running about 6 to 12 cycles, was carried out with a sample-barcoded 5' primer and a J-beta primer mix. One entry per CDR3 protein results from TCRdb running MiXCR on the 5' RACE reads. The profile shows hundreds of thousands of distinct CDR3 sequences, approximately 50% of them singletons. Sequencing was carried out using blood. The source is a woman aged 55-75 years in good health.

This chain joins TRBV12-3 or TRBV12-4 and TRBJ1-6; D gene uncertain. V lost 5 bases to trimming and J lost 5 bases, with 7 bases between them. The length of the CDR3 is 13 residues. The chain's CDR3 is CASSNSNNSPLHF. CDR3 DNA: TGTGCCAGCAGTAACAGTAATAATTCACCCCTCCACTTT.

The chain carries TRBV11-1 and TRBJ1-1; possibly TRBD1 for D (6 bases). There are 15 residues in the CDR3. V was trimmed by 4 bases and J by 7 bases, leaving 19 bases between them. Germline V CDR1 and CDR2: SGHAT, FQDESV (reference sequence). The CDR3 DNA reads TGTGCCAGCAGCTCTTGGACAGCGAGTTCTAATGAAGCTTTCTTT. Amino acid sequence: CASSSWTASSNEAFF.

CDR3 protein: CASQPRGGANTEAFF. In nucleotides, the CDR3 is TGTGCCAGCCAACCTAGGGGGGGGGCGAACACTGAAGCTTTCTTT. The chain recombines TRBV7-9 with TRBJ1-1, with D possibly matching TRBD1 (6 bases). Germline V gene data show CDR1 as SEHNR and CDR2 as FQNEAQ (reference sequence). The CDR3 is 15 amino acids. The V end was cut by 8 bases, the J end by 1 base, with 17 bases between.

This clonotype was detected a few times. The rearrangement links TRBV10-3 to TRBJ2-1; TRBD2 aligns across 7 bases. CDR3 length: 11 residues. Germline V gene lookup returns CDR1 ENHRY and CDR2 SYGVKD. V dropped 10 bases and J dropped 15; count of bases not matched to a gene: 12. CDR3 sequence: CATSLSGPPFF. The DNA for the CDR3 is TGTGCCACCTCCCTTAGCGGGCCTCCGTTCTTC.

In its sample, this clonotype was seen a few times. The chain joins TRBV29-1 to TRBJ2-1; D might be TRBD1 or TRBD2, each matching 5 bases. The CDR3 loop spans 14 amino acids. The germline V gene encodes CDR1 SQVTM and CDR2 ANQGSEA. V lost 4 bases and J lost 11, with 21 bases in between. The CDR3 nucleotides are TGCAGCGTTGCTGGACCCGCCTTTGGGGGTAAGCAGTTCTTC. Amino acid sequence: CSVAGPAFGGKQFF.

This clonotype turned up a few times. This chain connects TRBV15 to TRBJ1-5, with no clear D. The CDR3 is 15 amino acids. Trimming stripped 1 base from V and 8 bases from J, with 15 bases between. CDR1 is LNHNV, CDR2 YYDKDF, per germline (reference sequence). CDR3 in amino acids: CATSRVRWPAEPQHF. DNA of the CDR3: TGTGCCACCAGCAGAGTCAGGTGGCCCGCGGAGCCCCAGCATTTT.

The V gene is TRBV20-1, the J gene TRBJ2-7, with 7 bases aligning to TRBD1. The CDR3 runs to 12 residues. After removal of 0 bases from V and 12 bases from J, the junction contained 8 bases not matched to a gene. Germline-derived CDR1 and CDR2 are DFQATT and SNEGSKA (reference sequence). In nucleotides, the CDR3 is TGCAGTGCTAGAGATTTCACAGGGGTGCCGTACTTC. Amino acids: CSARDFTGVPYF.

This sequence joins TRBV20-1 and TRBJ2-7; tentatively, D is TRBD2 (6 bases). The germline V and J ends were trimmed by 3 bases and 1 base, with 22 bases remaining between them. Germline V gene lookup returns CDR1 DFQATT and CDR2 SNEGSKA (reference sequence). The CDR3 has 17 residues. CDR3 sequence: CSARGGAAVTGSYEQYF. CDR3 sequence (DNA): TGCAGTGCTAGGGGAGGAGCGGCGGTGACGGGATCCTACGAGCAGTACTTC.